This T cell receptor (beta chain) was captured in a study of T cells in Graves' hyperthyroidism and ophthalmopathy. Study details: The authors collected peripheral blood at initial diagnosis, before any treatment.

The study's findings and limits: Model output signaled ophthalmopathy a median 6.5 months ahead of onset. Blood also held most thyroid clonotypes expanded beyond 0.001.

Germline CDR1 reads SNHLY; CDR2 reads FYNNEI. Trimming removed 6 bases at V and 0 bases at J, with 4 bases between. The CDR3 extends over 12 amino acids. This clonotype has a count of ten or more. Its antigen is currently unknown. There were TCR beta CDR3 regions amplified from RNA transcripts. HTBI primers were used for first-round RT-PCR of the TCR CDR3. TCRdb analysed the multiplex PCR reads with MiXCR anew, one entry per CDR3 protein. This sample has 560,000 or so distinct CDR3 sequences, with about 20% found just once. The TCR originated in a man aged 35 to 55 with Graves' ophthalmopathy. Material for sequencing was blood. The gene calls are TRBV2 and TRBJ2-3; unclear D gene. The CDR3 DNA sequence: TGTGCCAGCAGGAGTAGCACAGATACGCAGTATTTT. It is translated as CASRSSTDTQYF. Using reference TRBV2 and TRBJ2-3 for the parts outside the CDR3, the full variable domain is EPEVTQTPSHQVTQMGQEVILRCVPISNHLYFYWYRQILGQKVEFLVSFYNNEISEKSEIFDDQFSVERPDGSNFTLKIRSTKLEDSAMYFCASRSSTDTQYFGPGTRLTVL.